These T cell receptor beta chains were read from a single sample in a study of cytotoxic CD8 clonotypes in ibrutinib-treated CLL. Using immunoSEQ multiplex PCR, the repertoire was profiled, and TCRdb retains in-frame clones only, with some absent. The repertoire holds 55,000 to 85,000 clones, 90% seen once, with around 3.1% in the top ten. Sequenced material: PBMCs, taken after 12 months of ibrutinib treatment. The receptor set was obtained from a human donor with chronic lymphocytic leukemia. Both conserved end residues are part of each CDR3. Each record gives: D gene, V gene, J gene, clone size, CDR3 protein, CDR3 DNA. The D gene is left open where the match is weak. A clone size is listed for some rows: how often the clone was seen (once, few, many), or a class if it is expanded.

>NA|TRBV5-1|TRBJ2-3|NA
CASSRGRTSTDTQYF
TGCGCCAGCAGCCGAGGTAGGACTAGCACAGATACGCAGTATTTT
>NA|TRBV6-5|TRBJ2-7|NA
CASRNRAQYEQYF
TGTGCCAGCAGAAACCGGGCGCAGTACGAGCAGTACTTC
>NA|TRBV7-2|TRBJ2-2|NA
CASSLDGRSTGELFF
TGTGCCAGCAGCTTAGACGGGAGAAGCACCGGGGAGCTGTTTTTT
>NA|TRBV7-9|TRBJ1-1|NA
CASSPRRLGEAFF
TGTGCCAGCAGCCCTAGGAGGCTGGGCGAAGCTTTCTTT
>NA|TRBV9|TRBJ2-7|once
CASRPGPGEGDRSYEQYF
TGTGCCAGCAGACCAGGACCAGGGGAGGGGGACAGGTCCTACGAGCAGTACTTC
>TRBD1|TRBV6-1|TRBJ2-7|NA
CASKPDRDRYEQYF
TGTGCCAGCAAGCCCGACAGGGACAGATACGAGCAGTACTTC
>NA|TRBV9|TRBJ1-4|NA
CASSESGDPNEKLFF
TGTGCCAGCAGTGAAAGTGGGGATCCTAATGAAAAACTGTTTTTT
>NA|TRBV28|TRBJ1-4|once
CASRHDRKLNEKLFF
TGTGCCAGCAGGCACGACAGAAAACTCAATGAAAAACTGTTTTTT
>TRBD2|TRBV15|TRBJ2-1|NA
CATSRGEGFYNEQFF
TGTGCCACCAGCAGAGGGGAGGGATTTTACAATGAGCAGTTCTTC
>NA|TRBV29-1|TRBJ1-2|NA
CSVGRLANYGYTF
TGCAGCGTCGGACGGCTAGCTAACTATGGCTACACCTTC
>NA|TRBV23-1|TRBJ1-1|once
CASSQRSAPNTEAFF
TGCGCCAGCAGTCAACGGTCGGCACCGAACACTGAAGCTTTCTTT
>NA|TRBV7-3|TRBJ2-7|NA
CASSHNPGHAAYEQYF
TGTGCCAGCAGCCATAACCCGGGACACGCCGCCTACGAGCAGTACTTC
>NA|TRBV30|TRBJ2-3|NA
CAWSVQSDTQYF
TGTGCCTGGAGTGTACAGTCGGATACGCAGTATTTT
>NA|TRBV4-2|TRBJ1-2|NA
CASSQEPTTSYTF
TGTGCCAGCAGCCAAGAACCTACGACTTCCTACACCTTC
>NA|TRBV19|TRBJ2-1|few
CASSGDWGSSYNEQFF
TGTGCCAGTAGTGGGGACTGGGGAAGCTCCTACAATGAGCAGTTCTTC
>NA|TRBV30|TRBJ2-1|NA
CAWYSYNEQFF
TGTGCCTGGTACTCCTACAATGAGCAGTTCTTC
>NA|TRBV7-2|TRBJ1-5|NA
CASSFEGGNQPQHF
TGTGCCAGCAGCTTTGAAGGGGGCAATCAGCCCCAGCATTTT
>TRBD2|TRBV11-2|TRBJ2-7|NA
CASSLERTSNEQYF
TGTGCCAGCAGCTTAGAACGGACTAGCAACGAGCAGTACTTC
>TRBD2|TRBV7-6|TRBJ2-1|NA
CASSPRTSGTYNEQFF
TGTGCCAGCAGCCCCAGGACTAGCGGGACCTACAATGAGCAGTTCTTC
>NA|TRBV11-2|TRBJ2-7|NA
CASSLGSESYEQYF
TGTGCCAGCAGCTTAGGGTCGGAATCCTACGAGCAGTACTTC
>NA|TRBV27|TRBJ1-5|NA
CASSSRASLGGYSNQPQHF
TGTGCCAGCAGTTCTCGGGCCTCTCTCGGTGGATATAGCAATCAGCCCCAGCATTTT
>NA|TRBV4-3|TRBJ2-2|NA
CASSQESGYDNTGELFF
TGCGCCAGCAGCCAAGAATCCGGGTACGATAACACCGGGGAGCTGTTTTTT
>NA|TRBV27|TRBJ1-2|NA
CASSLSSGRGYTF
TGTGCCAGCAGTTTATCCTCAGGGCGAGGCTACACCTTC
>TRBD2|TRBV28|TRBJ2-6|NA
CASSFSSGRFLSGANVLTF
TGTGCCAGCAGTTTCTCTAGCGGGAGGTTCCTCTCTGGGGCCAACGTCCTGACTTTC
>TRBD1|TRBV28|TRBJ1-2|NA
CASSTVRGLTF
TGTGCCAGCAGCACCGTTAGGGGGCTCACCTTC
>NA|TRBV15|TRBJ1-5|NA
CATSRRTEGQPQHF
TGTGCCACCAGCAGACGCACGGAGGGCCAGCCCCAGCATTTT
>TRBD1|TRBV4-3|TRBJ1-1|NA
CASSPLDREGTEAFF
TGCGCCAGCAGCCCGCTGGACAGGGAGGGCACTGAAGCTTTCTTT
>TRBD2|TRBV27|TRBJ2-3|NA
CASSQLASYTDTQYF
TGTGCCAGCAGTCAACTAGCGTCTTACACAGATACGCAGTATTTT
>NA|TRBV5-1|TRBJ2-7|NA
CASSLGNRYSYEQYF
TGCGCCAGCAGCTTGGGGAACAGGTACTCCTACGAGCAGTACTTC
>NA|TRBV19|TRBJ1-1|NA
CASRGLMNTEAFF
TGTGCCAGTAGAGGCCTGATGAACACTGAAGCTTTCTTT
>NA|TRBV9|TRBJ2-1|NA
CASSVVDVPQGNEQFF
TGTGCCAGCAGCGTAGTGGACGTCCCTCAAGGCAATGAGCAGTTCTTC
>NA|TRBV29-1|TRBJ2-3|NA
CSVGSLQSTDTQYF
TGCAGCGTTGGTTCTCTTCAGAGCACAGATACGCAGTATTTT
>TRBD2|TRBV4-2|TRBJ2-7|once
CASSPQPDTSGIYEQYF
TGTGCCAGCAGCCCCCAGCCGGATACTAGCGGGATCTACGAGCAGTACTTC
>TRBD2|TRBV6-1|TRBJ2-7|NA
CASLKGTSGSVEQYF
TGTGCCAGCCTAAAGGGGACTAGCGGGAGTGTCGAGCAGTACTTC
>NA|TRBV9|TRBJ2-3|NA
CASSRTTWDTDTQYF
TGTGCCAGCAGTAGGACCACTTGGGACACAGATACGCAGTATTTT
>TRBD2|TRBV7-6|TRBJ2-7|NA
CASSLEAGGPVQYEQYF
TGTGCCAGCAGCTTAGAAGCGGGAGGGCCAGTGCAATACGAGCAGTACTTC
>TRBD1|TRBV30|TRBJ1-2|NA
CAWIRQGLGTF
TGTGCCTGGATAAGACAGGGTTTAGGTACCTTC
>NA|TRBV28|TRBJ2-3|few
CAGSPSGLLTDTQYF
TGTGCCGGCTCACCCTCGGGACTCCTCACAGATACGCAGTATTTT
>NA|TRBV28|TRBJ2-1|NA
CASSLLDSTYNEQFF
TGTGCCAGCAGTTTATTAGATTCTACCTACAATGAGCAGTTCTTC
>TRBD1|TRBV19|TRBJ2-7|NA
CASSYNRGRSYEQYF
TGTGCCAGTAGTTATAACAGGGGCCGATCCTACGAGCAGTACTTC
>TRBD2|TRBV10-3|TRBJ2-3|NA
CAIRALAGDSDTQYF
TGTGCCATCAGGGCCTTAGCGGGAGATTCAGATACGCAGTATTTT
>NA|TRBV5-5|TRBJ1-2|NA
CASSHPASGVSGYTF
TGTGCCAGCAGCCACCCCGCCTCAGGGGTTTCTGGCTACACCTTC
>NA|TRBV19|TRBJ1-1|once
CAILPGGMNTEAFF
TGTGCCATCCTCCCCGGGGGCATGAACACTGAAGCTTTCTTT
>NA|TRBV6-1|TRBJ1-2|NA
CASSVQDYGYTF
TGTGCCAGCAGTGTCCAGGACTATGGCTACACCTTC
>NA|TRBV5-1|TRBJ1-1|NA
CASNRGGNTEAFF
TGCGCCAGCAACCGGGGGGGTAACACTGAAGCTTTCTTT
>TRBD2|TRBV5-5|TRBJ2-1|once
CASSSLAGLDNEQFF
TGTGCCAGCAGTTCTTTAGCGGGACTCGACAATGAGCAGTTCTTC
>TRBD2|TRBV27|TRBJ2-1|NA
CASSWGLAGGLSYNEQFF
TGTGCCAGCAGTTGGGGACTAGCGGGAGGGCTCTCCTACAATGAGCAGTTCTTC
>TRBD1|TRBV6-5|TRBJ2-5|NA
CASRFLGTGKETQYF
TGTGCCAGCCGCTTCTTGGGGACAGGGAAAGAGACCCAGTACTTC
>NA|TRBV6-5|TRBJ1-2|NA
CASSYASGYTF
TGTGCCAGCAGTTACGCCTCCGGCTACACCTTC
>TRBD2|TRBV28|TRBJ2-7|NA
CASSFPTTSGKPEQYF
TGTGCCAGCAGTTTCCCCACGACTAGCGGGAAACCCGAGCAGTACTTC
>NA|TRBV6-1|TRBJ1-2|NA
CASSEASGFYGYTF
TGTGCCAGCAGTGAAGCGTCGGGCTTCTATGGCTACACCTTC
>NA|TRBV7-9|TRBJ2-7|few
CASSLETGSPYEQYF
TGTGCCAGCAGCCTGGAGACAGGTTCCCCCTACGAGCAGTACTTC
>NA|TRBV7-6|TRBJ2-1|NA
CASSSPRSERSVHNEQFF
TGTGCCAGCAGCTCCCCCCGTAGTGAACGAAGCGTCCACAATGAGCAGTTCTTC
>NA|TRBV10-3|TRBJ2-5|few
CAISEGGQETQYF
TGTGCCATCAGTGAAGGGGGGCAAGAGACCCAGTACTTC
>TRBD2|TRBV4-2|TRBJ2-7|once
CASSQDPLAGGRYEQYF
TGTGCCAGCAGCCAAGATCCCCTAGCGGGAGGGAGGTACGAGCAGTACTTC
>NA|TRBV10-3|TRBJ1-1|medium-sized
CAISERTEAFF
TGTGCCATCAGTGAAAGGACTGAAGCTTTCTTT
>NA|TRBV19|TRBJ1-5|NA
CASSIRGNNQPQHF
TGTGCCAGTAGTATACGAGGAAACAATCAGCCCCAGCATTTT
>TRBD2|TRBV7-3|TRBJ2-1|NA
CASSLRRAGASSYNEQFF
TGTGCCAGCAGCTTACGTCGAGCGGGGGCGAGCTCCTACAATGAGCAGTTCTTC
>NA|TRBV15|TRBJ2-2|NA
CATSRVSGPPGELFF
TGTGCCACCAGCAGAGTATCTGGACCCCCCGGGGAGCTGTTTTTT
>NA|TRBV7-9|TRBJ2-3|once
CASSSLGESTDTQYF
TGTGCCAGCAGCTCCCTGGGGGAGAGCACAGATACGCAGTATTTT